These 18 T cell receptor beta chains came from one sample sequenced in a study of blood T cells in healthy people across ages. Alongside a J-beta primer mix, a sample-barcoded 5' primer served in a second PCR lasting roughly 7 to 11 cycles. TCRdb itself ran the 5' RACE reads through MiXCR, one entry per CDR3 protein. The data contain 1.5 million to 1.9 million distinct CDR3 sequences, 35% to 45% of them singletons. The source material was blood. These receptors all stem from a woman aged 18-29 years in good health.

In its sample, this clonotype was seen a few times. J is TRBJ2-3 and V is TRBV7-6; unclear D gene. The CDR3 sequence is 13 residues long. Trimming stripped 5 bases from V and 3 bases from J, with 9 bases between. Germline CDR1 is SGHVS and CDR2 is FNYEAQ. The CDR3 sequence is CASSPFRTDTQYF. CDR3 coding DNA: TGTGCCAGCAGCCCCTTCCGGACAGATACGCAGTATTTT.

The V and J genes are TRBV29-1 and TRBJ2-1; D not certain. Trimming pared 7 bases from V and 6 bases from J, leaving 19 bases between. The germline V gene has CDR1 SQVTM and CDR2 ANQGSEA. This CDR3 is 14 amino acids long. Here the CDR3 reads CSGFRSEVVNEQFF. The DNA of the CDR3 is TGCAGCGGGTTTCGCTCAGAGGTTGTCAATGAGCAGTTCTTC.

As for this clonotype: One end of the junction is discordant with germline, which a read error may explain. The CDR3: CASSYTGGSYKEQFF. In DNA, the CDR3 is TGTGCCAGCAGTTACACGGGAGGCTCCTACAAGGAGCAGTTCTTC. The chain couples TRBV6-2 or TRBV6-3 to TRBJ2-1; 7 bases fit TRBD2. Germline-derived CDR1 and CDR2 are MNHEY and SVGEGT. The CDR3 runs to 15 residues.

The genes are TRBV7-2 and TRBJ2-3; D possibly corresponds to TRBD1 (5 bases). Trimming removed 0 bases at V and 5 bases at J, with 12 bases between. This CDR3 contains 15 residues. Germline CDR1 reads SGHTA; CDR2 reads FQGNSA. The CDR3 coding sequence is TGTGCCAGCAGCTTAGCGGGGCCGCTAAGAGATACGCAGTATTTT. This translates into CASSLAGPLRDTQYF.

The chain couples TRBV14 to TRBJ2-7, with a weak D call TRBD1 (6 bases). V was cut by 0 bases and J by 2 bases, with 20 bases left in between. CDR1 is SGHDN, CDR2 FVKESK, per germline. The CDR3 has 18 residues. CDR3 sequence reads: CASSQDLIGQTRTYEQYF. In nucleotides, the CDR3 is TGTGCCAGCAGCCAAGATTTGATCGGACAGACCCGAACCTACGAGCAGTACTTC.

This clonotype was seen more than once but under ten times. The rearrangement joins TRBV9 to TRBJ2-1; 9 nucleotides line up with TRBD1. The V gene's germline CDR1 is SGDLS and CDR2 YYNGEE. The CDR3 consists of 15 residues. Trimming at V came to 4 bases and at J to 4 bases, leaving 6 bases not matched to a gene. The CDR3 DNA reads TGTGCCAGCAGCCCCGAAGGGACAGGGTACAATGAGCAGTTCTTC. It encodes CASSPEGTGYNEQFF.

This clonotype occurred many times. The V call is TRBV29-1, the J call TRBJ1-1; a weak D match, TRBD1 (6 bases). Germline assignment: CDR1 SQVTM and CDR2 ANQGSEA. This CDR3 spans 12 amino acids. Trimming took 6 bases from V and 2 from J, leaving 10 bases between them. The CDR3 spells CSVTGFNTEAFF. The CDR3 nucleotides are TGCAGCGTCACAGGGTTTAACACTGAAGCTTTCTTT.

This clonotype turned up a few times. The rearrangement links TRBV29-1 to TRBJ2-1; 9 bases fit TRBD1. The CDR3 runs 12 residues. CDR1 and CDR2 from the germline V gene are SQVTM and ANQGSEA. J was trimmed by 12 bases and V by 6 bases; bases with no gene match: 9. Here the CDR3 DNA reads TGCAGCGTCTTACTTGACAGGGGGGTGCAGTTCTTC. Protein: CSVLLDRGVQFF.

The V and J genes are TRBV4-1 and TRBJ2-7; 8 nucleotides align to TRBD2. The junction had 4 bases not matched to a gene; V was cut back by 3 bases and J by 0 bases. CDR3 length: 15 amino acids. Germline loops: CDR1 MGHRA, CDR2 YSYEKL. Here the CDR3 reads CASSQSGGLSYEQYF. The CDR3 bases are TGCGCCAGCAGCCAGAGCGGGGGACTCTCCTACGAGCAGTACTTC.

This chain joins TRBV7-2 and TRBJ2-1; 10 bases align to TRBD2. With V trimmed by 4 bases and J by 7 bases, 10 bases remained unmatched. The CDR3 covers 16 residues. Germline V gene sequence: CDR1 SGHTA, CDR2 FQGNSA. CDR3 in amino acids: CASSSSSGGYRNEQFF. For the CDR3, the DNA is TGTGCCAGCAGCTCCTCTAGCGGGGGTTATCGTAATGAGCAGTTCTTC.

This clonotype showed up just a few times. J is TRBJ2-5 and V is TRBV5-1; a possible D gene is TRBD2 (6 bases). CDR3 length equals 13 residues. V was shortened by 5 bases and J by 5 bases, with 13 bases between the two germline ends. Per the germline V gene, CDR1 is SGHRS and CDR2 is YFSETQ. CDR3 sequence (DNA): TGCGCCAGCAGGATGGAGGGATCGGAGACCCAGTACTTC. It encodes CASRMEGSETQYF.

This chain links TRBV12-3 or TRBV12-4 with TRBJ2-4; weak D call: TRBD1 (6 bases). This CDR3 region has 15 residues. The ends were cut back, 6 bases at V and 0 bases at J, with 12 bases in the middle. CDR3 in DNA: TGTGCCAGCAGGCGGACAGCCCTAGCCAAAAACATTCAGTACTTC. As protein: CASRRTALAKNIQYF.

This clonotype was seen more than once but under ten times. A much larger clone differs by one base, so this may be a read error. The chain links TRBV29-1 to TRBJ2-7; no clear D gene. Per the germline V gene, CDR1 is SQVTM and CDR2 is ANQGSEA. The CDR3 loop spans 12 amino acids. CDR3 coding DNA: TGCAGCGTTCCCGACAAGTACAATGAGCGGTACTTC. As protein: CSVPDKYNERYF.

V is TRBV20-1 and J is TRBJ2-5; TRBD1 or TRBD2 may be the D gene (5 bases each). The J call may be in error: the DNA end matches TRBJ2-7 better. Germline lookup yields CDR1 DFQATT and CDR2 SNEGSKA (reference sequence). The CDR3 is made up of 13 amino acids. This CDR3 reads CSARDPRQSEQYF. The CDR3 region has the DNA TGCAGTGCCCGGGACCCCCGGCAGAGCGAGCAGTACTTC.

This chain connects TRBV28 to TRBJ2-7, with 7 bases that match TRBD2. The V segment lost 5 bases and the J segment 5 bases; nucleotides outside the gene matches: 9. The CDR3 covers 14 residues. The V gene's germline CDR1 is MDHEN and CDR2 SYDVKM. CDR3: CASSPPREVHEQYF. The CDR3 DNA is TGTGCCAGCAGTCCCCCCCGGGAGGTCCACGAGCAGTACTTC.

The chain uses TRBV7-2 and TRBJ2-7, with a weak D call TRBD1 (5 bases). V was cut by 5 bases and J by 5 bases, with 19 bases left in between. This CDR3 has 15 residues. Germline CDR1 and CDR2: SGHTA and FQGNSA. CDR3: CASSERRAGFHEQYF. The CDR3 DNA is TGTGCCAGCAGCGAACGCCGGGCAGGGTTCCACGAGCAGTACTTC.

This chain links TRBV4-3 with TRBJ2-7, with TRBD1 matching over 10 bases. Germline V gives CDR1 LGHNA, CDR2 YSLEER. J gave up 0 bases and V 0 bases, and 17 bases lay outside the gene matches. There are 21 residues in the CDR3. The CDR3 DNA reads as TGCGCCAGCAGCCAAGATCGCGGGACAGGGGCCCCGACCATTAGCTCCTACGAGCAGTACTTC. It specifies CASSQDRGTGAPTISSYEQYF.

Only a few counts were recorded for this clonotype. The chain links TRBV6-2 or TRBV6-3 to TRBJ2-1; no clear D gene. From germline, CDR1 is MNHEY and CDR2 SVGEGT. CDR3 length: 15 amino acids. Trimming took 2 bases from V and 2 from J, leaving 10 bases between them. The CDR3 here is CASSYVASTYNEQFF. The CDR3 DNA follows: TGTGCCAGCAGTTACGTGGCGTCAACCTACAATGAGCAGTTCTTC.